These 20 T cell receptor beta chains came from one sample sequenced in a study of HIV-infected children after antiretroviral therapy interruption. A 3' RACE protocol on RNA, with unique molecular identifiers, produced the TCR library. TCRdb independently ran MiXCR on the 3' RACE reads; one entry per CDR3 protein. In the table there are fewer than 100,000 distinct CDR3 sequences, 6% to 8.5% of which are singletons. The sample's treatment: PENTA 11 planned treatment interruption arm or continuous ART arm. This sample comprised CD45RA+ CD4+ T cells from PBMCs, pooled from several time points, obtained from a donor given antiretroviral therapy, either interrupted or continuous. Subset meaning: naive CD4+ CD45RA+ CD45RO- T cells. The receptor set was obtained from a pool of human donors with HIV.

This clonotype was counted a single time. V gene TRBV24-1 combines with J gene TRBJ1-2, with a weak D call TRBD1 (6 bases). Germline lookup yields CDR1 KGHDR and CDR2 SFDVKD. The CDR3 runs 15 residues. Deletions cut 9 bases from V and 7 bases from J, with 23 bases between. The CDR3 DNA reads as TGTGCCACCCGCCCCCTACTCAACCTAGGGGGTGGCTACACCTTC. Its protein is CATRPLLNLGGGYTF.

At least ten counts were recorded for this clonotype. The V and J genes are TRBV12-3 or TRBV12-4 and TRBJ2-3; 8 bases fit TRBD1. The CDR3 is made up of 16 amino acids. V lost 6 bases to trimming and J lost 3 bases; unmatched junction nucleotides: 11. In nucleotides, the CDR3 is TGTGCCAGCAGAGCTCAGGGGGCGATGAATACAGATACGCAGTATTTT. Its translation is CASRAQGAMNTDTQYF.

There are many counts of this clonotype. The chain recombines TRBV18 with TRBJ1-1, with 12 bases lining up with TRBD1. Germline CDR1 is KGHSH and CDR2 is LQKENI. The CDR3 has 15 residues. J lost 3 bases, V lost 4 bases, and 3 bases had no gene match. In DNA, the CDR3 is TGTGCCAGCTCACTCGGGACAGGGGGCTACACTGAAGCTTTCTTT. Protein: CASSLGTGGYTEAFF.

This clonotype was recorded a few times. The CDR3 DNA reads TGTGCCAGCACCGGAGGGAGAAACACTGAAGCTTTCTTT. It specifies CASTGGRNTEAFF. The J gene is TRBJ1-1, the V gene TRBV2; D gene unclear. CDR3 length equals 13 residues. V was shortened by 7 bases and J by 2 bases, with 11 bases between the two germline ends. Looked up from germline, CDR1 is SNHLY and CDR2 is FYNNEI.

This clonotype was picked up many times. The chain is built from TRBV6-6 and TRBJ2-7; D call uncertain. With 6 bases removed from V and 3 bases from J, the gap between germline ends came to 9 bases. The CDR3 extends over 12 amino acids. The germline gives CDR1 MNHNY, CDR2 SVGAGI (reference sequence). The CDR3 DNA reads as TGTGCCAGCAGCGACGACTTCTACGAGCAGTACTTC. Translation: CASSDDFYEQYF.

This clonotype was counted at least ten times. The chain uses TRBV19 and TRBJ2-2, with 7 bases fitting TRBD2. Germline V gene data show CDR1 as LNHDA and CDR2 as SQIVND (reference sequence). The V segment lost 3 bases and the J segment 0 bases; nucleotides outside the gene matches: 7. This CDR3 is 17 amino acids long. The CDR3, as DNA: TGTGCCAGTAGTATCCCAGGAGGGAGGGCGAACACCGGGGAGCTGTTTTTT. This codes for CASSIPGGRANTGELFF. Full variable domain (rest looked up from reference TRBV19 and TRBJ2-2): DGGITQSPKYLFRKEGQNVTLSCEQNLNHDAMYWYRQDPGQGLRLIYYSQIVNDFQKGDIAEGYSVSREKKESFPLTVTSAQKNPTAFYLCASSIPGGRANTGELFFGEGSRLTVL.

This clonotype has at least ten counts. The CDR3 here is CASSPLAGGQADTQYF. For the CDR3, the DNA is TGTGCCAGCAGCCCTCTAGCGGGGGGGCAGGCAGATACGCAGTATTTT. V usage is TRBV4-2 and J usage is TRBJ2-3; 12 bases fit TRBD2. The CDR3 runs to 16 residues. From germline, CDR1 is LGHNA and CDR2 YNFKEQ. V was clipped by 4 bases and J by 4 bases; unmatched bases: 6.

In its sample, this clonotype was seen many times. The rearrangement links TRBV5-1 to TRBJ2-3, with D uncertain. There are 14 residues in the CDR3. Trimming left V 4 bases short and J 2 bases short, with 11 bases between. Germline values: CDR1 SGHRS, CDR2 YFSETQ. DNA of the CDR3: TGCGCCAGCAGCAGGAACGCAGACACAGATACGCAGTATTTT. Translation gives CASSRNADTDTQYF.

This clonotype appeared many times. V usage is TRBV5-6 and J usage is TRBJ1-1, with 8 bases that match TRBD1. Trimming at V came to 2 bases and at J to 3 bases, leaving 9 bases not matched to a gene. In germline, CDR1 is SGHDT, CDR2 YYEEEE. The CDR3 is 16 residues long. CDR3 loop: CASSLRTGHMDTEAFF. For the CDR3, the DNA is TGTGCCAGCAGCTTACGGACAGGGCATATGGACACTGAAGCTTTCTTT.

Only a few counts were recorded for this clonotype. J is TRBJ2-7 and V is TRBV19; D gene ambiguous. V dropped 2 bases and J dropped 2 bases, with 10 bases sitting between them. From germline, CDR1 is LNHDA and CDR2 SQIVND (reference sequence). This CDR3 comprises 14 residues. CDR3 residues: CASSITSVPYEQYF. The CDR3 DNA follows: TGTGCCAGTAGTATAACCTCGGTGCCCTACGAGCAGTACTTC.

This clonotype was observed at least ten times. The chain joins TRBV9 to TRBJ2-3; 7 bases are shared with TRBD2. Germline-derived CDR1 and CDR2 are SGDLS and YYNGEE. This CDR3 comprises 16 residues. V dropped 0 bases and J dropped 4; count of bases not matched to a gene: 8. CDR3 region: CASSVGGGRVADTQYF. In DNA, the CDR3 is TGTGCCAGCAGCGTAGGTGGCGGGAGAGTCGCAGATACGCAGTATTTT.

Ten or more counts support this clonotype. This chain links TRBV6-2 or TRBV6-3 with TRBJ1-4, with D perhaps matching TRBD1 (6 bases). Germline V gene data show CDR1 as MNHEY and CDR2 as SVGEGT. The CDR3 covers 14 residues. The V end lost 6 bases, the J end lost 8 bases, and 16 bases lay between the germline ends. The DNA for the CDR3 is TGTGCCAGCAGGCTGTATGGGGGGGGCGAAAAACTGTTTTTT. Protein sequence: CASRLYGGGEKLFF.

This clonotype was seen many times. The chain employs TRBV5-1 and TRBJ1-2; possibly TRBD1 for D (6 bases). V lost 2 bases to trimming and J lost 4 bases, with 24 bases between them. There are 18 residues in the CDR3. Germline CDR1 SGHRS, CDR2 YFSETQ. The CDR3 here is CASSFGLGTTGSGYGYTF. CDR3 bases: TGCGCCAGCAGCTTTGGTTTGGGGACAACCGGCTCGGGCTATGGCTACACCTTC.

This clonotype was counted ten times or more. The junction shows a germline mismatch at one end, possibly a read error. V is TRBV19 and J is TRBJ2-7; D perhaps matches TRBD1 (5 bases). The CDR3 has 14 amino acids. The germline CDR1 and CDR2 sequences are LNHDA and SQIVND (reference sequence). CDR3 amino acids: CASSITDISYEQYF. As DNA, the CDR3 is TGTGCCAGCAGTATAACGGACATCTCCTATGAACAGTACTTC.

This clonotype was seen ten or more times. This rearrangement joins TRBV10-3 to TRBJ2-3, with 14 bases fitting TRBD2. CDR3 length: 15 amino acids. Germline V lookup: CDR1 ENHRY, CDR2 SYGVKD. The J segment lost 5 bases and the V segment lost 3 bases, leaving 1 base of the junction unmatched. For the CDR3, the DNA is TGTGCCATCAGTGATGGACTAGCGGGAGGAGATACGCAGTATTTT. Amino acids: CAISDGLAGGDTQYF.

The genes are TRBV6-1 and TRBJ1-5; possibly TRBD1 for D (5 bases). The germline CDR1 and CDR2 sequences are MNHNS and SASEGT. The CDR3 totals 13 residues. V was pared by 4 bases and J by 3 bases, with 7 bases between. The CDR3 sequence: CASSGGYNQPQHF. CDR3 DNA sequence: TGTGCCAGCAGTGGGGGGTACAATCAGCCCCAGCATTTT.

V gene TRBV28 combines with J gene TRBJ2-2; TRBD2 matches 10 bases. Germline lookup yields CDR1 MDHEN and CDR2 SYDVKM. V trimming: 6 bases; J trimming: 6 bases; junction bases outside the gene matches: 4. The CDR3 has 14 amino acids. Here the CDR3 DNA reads TGTGCCAGCAGCCGACTAGCGGGTCCCGGGGAGCTGTTTTTT. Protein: CASSRLAGPGELFF.

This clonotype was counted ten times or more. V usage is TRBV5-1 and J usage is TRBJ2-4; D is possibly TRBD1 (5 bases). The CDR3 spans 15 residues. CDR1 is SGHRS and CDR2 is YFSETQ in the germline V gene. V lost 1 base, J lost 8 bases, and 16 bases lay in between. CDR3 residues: CASSLTPGLGYIQYF. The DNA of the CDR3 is TGCGCCAGCAGCTTGACTCCAGGGTTAGGGTACATTCAGTACTTC.

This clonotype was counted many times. CDR3 DNA: TGTGCCAGCACCGGACAGGGAGGCACCGGGGAGCTGTTTTTT. Translated: CASTGQGGTGELFF. This sequence joins TRBV25-1 and TRBJ2-2, with 8 bases lining up with TRBD1. Germline V gene lookup returns CDR1 MGHDK and CDR2 SYGVNS. CDR3 length: 14 amino acids. V shed 7 bases, J shed 4 bases, and the junction held 5 bases outside the gene matches.

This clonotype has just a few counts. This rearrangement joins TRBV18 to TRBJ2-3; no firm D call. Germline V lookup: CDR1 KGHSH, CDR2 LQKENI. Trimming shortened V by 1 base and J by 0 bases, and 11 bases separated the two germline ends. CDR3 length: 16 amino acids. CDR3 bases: TGTGCCAGCTCACCACGAGGACGGACGAGCACAGATACGCAGTATTTT. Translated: CASSPRGRTSTDTQYF. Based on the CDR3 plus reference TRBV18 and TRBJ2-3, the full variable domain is NAGVMQNPRHLVRRRGQEARLRCSPMKGHSHVYWYRQLPEEGLKFMVYLQKENIIDESGMPKERFSAEFPKEGPSILRIQQVVRGDSAAYFCASSPRGRTSTDTQYFGPGTRLTVL.